This TCR beta chain was captured by sequencing in a study of vaccination effects on CD4 cells after COVID-19. Background on the study: Vaccine administered to participants consisted of two doses of either BNT162b2 or mRNA-1273. Study outcomes and limitations: Cross-reactivity with common cold coronaviruses was shown by only 1 of 255 vaccine-induced clones in healthy vaccinees. Marked clonal contraction of both clone types appeared late after vaccination.

Viral peptide pool expansion of antigen-specific CD4+ T cells preceded sequencing in the ViraFEST assay. Upon completion of roughly ten days in culture, CD4+ T cells were isolated. PBMC cultures contained about 1.9 million cells per well, approximately 11 IU/ml IL-2 and around 9.6 ug/ml peptides. Clones were sequenced by immunoSEQ multiplex PCR, and TCRdb holds only the in-frame ones, with some missing. Of around 19,000 clones listed, around 70% were seen once; the top ten hold 16%. A remark on this clone: What it binds is unknown.

This clonotype was obtained from a human donor who received a COVID-19 vaccine. This sample comprised CD4+ T cells from PBMCs cultured with HCoV-229E spike peptides, obtained before COVID-19 vaccination.

The CDR3 spells CAWSVLSYEQYF. In nucleotides, the CDR3 is TGTGCCTGGAGTGTACTGAGCTACGAGCAGTACTTC. The rearrangement uses TRBV30 and TRBJ2-7; no reliable D call. Germline V gives CDR1 GTSNPN, CDR2 SVGIG (reference sequence). This CDR3 contains 12 residues. The ends were cut back, 0 bases at V and 3 bases at J, with 6 bases in the middle. The full variable domain, completed using reference TRBV30 and TRBJ2-7, is SQTIHQWPATLVQPVGSPLSLECTVEGTSNPNLYWYRQAAGRGLQLLFYSVGIGQISSEVPQNLSASRPQDRQFILSSKKLLLSDSGFYLCAWSVLSYEQYFGPGTRLTVT.